This T cell receptor beta chain came from a study of blood T cells in healthy people across ages. Primed by a sample-barcoded 5' primer and a J-beta primer mix, a second PCR proceeded for about 6 to 11 cycles. A 12-random-nucleotide template-switch adaptor tagged each cDNA molecule. TCRdb called the 5' RACE reads again in MiXCR, with one record for every CDR3 protein. The table lists about 940,000 distinct CDR3 sequences, roughly 52% of them singletons. Germline CDR1 is LGHDT and CDR2 is YNNKEL (reference sequence). The CDR3 consists of 14 residues. After removal of 3 bases from V and 3 bases from J, the junction contained 3 bases not matched to a gene.

The chain joins TRBV3-1 to TRBJ2-7, with 9 bases identical to TRBD1. The sequenced material came from blood. This clonotype was obtained from a man between 25 and 39 years old in good health. CDR3 sequence: CASSQGDRDYEQYF. CDR3 nucleotides: TGTGCCAGCAGCCAGGGGGACAGGGACTACGAGCAGTACTTC.